Sequencing of this TCR beta chain was carried out in a study of CXCR3-negative and CXCR3-positive naive CD8 T cells (dated by TCRdb to the late 2010s). At the level of the whole study: In total, about 135 million TRB reads were obtained, which works out to roughly 1.5 +/- 0.3 million reads per library. The diversity and physicochemical repertoire analyses included 11 donors pooled from two independent experiments. The TRBV-TRBJ cluster analysis covered naive subsets from roughly five donors and memory cells from 3 donors. Findings and caveats that apply to the study as a whole: Compared with CXCR3-negative naive cells, CXCR3-positive naive cells had TRB CDR3s with higher hydrophobicity (lower Kidera factor 4), lower energy, and higher strength and volume indices. Within the same donor, TRBV-TRBJ usage looked similar between naive CXCR3-negative and CXCR3-positive cells, but memory cells had distinct patterns. Repertoire diversity was comparably high in both naive subsets but much lower in memory CD8+ T cells. Because surface CD5, which is linked to self-reactivity in mice, was comparable between the naive subsets, TCR interaction strength was also inferred from the physicochemical properties of TRB CDR3s. CXCR3 expression partially decreased after cryopreservation, so most assays used freshly isolated PBMCs.

The germline V gene (reference sequence) gives CDR1 as DFQATT and CDR2 as SNEGSKA. Reading from cysteine to phenylalanine, the CDR3 counts 14 amino acids. The coding DNA is unavailable. In regard to this clonotype: Its antigen specificity is not known.

The data were produced on a NextSeq 550. The Human TCR Profiling Kit (MiLaboratory) was used to make UMI-labeled 5' RACE TRB cDNA libraries. The full amount of extracted RNA was used for cDNA synthesis, and the full amount of resulting cDNA was used for PCR amplification. Libraries were prepared in parallel with an identical number of PCR cycles. Turning to the authors' computational methods: With a minimum of two reads required per UMI, MIGEC and MiXCR pulled out about 50,000 +/- 10,000 unique UMI-labeled TRB cDNA molecules from each library. An average of approximately 40,000 +/- 10,000 functional in-frame TRB CDR3 nucleotide clonotypes without stop codons was found per library. Diversity metrics, including normalized Shannon-Wiener and Chao1, were computed in VDJtools after downsampling to 5000 UMI-labeled TRB molecules per sample. VDJtools was used to calculate clonotype-size-weighted physicochemical properties of the central five CDR3 residues, namely interaction energy, strength, volume and Kidera factor 4. TCRdb reanalyzed the reads, keeping one entry per CDR3 protein sequence and omitting DNA. The authors' filters were not applied to this entry. The sample's records list around 84,000 distinct CDR3 sequences. The ten most abundant clones make up around 0.82% of the sample.

For each CD8+ T cell subset, flow sorting was done in triplicate, and under 350,000 cells per subset went directly into RLT lysis buffer. To keep memory contaminants out, a stringent definition of naive CD8+ T cells was applied: CD45RO-CCR7+CD27+CD95-. Peripheral blood mononuclear cells were isolated from buffy coats by standard density gradient centrifugation. Naive CXCR3-negative and CXCR3-positive CD8+ T cells were flow-sorted on a FACSAria III. Total RNA was extracted from sorted cells using an RNeasy Mini Kit. This clonotype was sampled from a human donor in good health. Some clones in this sample may be carry-over from other donors' samples. Specimen: naive CXCR3+ CD8+ T cells from blood. The meaning of the sample's cell subset or site label: CD45RO-CCR7+CD27+CD95- naive CD8+ T cells expressing CXCR3 (TNR3+). This sequence uses TRBV20-1 and TRBJ1-4; absent DNA, TCRdb's TRBD1 call cannot be checked. The CDR3 protein sequence reads: CSAYPGQGGEKLFF.